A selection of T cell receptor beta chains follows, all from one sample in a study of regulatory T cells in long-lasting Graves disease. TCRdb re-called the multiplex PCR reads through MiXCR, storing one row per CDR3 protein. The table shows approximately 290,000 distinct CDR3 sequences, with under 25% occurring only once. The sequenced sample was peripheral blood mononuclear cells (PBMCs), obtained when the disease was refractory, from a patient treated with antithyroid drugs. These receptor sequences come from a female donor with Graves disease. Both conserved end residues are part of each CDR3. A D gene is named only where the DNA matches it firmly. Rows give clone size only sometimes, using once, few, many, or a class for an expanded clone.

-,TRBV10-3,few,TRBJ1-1,TGTGCCATCAGTCTACAACAGAACACTGAAGCTTTCTTT,CAISLQQNTEAFF
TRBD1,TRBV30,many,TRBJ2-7,TGTGCCTGGAGGGACAGGGGGAGCTACGAGCAGTACTTC,CAWRDRGSYEQYF
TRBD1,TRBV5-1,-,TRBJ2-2,TGCGCCAGCAGCTTCGGACAGGAGGACACCGGGGAGCTGTTTTTT,CASSFGQEDTGELFF
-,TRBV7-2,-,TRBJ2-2,TGTGCCAGCAGCTTTCTACTTGAAGGGGCCGGGGAGCTGTTTTTT,CASSFLLEGAGELFF
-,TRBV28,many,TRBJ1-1,TGTGCCAGCAGTTTACCATACACTGAAGCTTTCTTT,CASSLPYTEAFF
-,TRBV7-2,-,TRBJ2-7,TGTGCCAGCAGCTTAGGACGCGGGCGGAGCGCCTACGAGCAGTACTTC,CASSLGRGRSAYEQYF
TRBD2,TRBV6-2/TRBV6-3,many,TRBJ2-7,TGTGCCAGCAGTTACGAGGCGGGAGACTACGAGCAGTACTTC,CASSYEAGDYEQYF
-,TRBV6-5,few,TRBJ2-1,TGTGCCAGCAGTTACTATCGGGACCTAGCGCGAAATGAGCAGTTCTTC,CASSYYRDLARNEQFF
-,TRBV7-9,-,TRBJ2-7,TGTGCCAGCAGCTTAGGTCCGGCGGAGCCGAAGCAGTACTTC,CASSLGPAEPKQYF
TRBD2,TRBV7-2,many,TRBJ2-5,TGTGCCAGCAGCCGACCCCGGGGAGCGGGGGAGACCCAGTACTTC,CASSRPRGAGETQYF
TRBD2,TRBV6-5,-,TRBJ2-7,TGTGCCAGCAGTTACGTGGGAGGGCGTGAAGAGCAGTACTTC,CASSYVGGREEQYF
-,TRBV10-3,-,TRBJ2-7,TGTGCCAGTGGACAGTCCCCCTACGAGCAGTACTTC,CASGQSPYEQYF
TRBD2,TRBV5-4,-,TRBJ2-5,TGTGCCAGCAGCTTTCTAGCGGGAGAGTTTGAGACCCAGTACTTC,CASSFLAGEFETQYF
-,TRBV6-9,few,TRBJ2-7,TGTGCCAGCAGTTATAGGGTCCCGGGGGAGACTTCCTACGAGCAGTACTTC,CASSYRVPGETSYEQYF
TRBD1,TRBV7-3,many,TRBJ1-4,TGTGCCAGCAACAGGAAGGGGGCGCGTGAAAAACTGTTTTTT,CASNRKGAREKLFF
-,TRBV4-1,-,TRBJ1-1,TGCGCCAGCAGGGGGCTGTGGACTGAAGCTTTCTTT,CASRGLWTEAFF
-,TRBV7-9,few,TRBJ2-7,TGTGCCAGCAGCGGAGGGGACCCCGGCGCCTACGAGCAGTACTTC,CASSGGDPGAYEQYF
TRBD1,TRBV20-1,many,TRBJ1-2,TGCAGTGCTCCTACGACAGGGAAGGACACCTTC,CSAPTTGKDTF
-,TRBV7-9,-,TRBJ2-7,TGTACCAGCAGCCCACCGGGGGCAGGGGAGCAGTACTTC,CTSSPPGAGEQYF
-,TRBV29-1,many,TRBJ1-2,TGCAGCGTTGTACTAGACTATGGCTACACCTTC,CSVVLDYGYTF
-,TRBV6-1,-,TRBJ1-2,TGTGCCAGCAGAACTCACCCTCAGGGATCCTATGACTACACCTTC,CASRTHPQGSYDYTF
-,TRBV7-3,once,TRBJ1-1,TGTGCCAGCAGCTCTCGGGGTGCAGCTTTCTTT,CASSSRGAAFF
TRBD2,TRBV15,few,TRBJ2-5,TGTGCCACCAGCAGACGCCTGGGACTAGCGGGAGGAGAGACCCAGTACTTC,CATSRRLGLAGGETQYF
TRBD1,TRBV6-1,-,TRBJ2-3,TGTGCCAGCAGTGAAGCTCCGGGACAGGGGGCAGATACGCAGTATTTT,CASSEAPGQGADTQYF
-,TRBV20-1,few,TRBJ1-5,TGCAGTGCTAGCCCCCCGACCAGTCTTGGGTCCAATCAGCCCCAGCATTTT,CSASPPTSLGSNQPQHF
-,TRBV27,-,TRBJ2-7,TGTGCCAGCAGGAGGGGGGGAAACGAGCAGTACTTC,CASRRGGNEQYF
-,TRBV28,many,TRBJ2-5,TGTGCCAGCAGTTTTAGGGGGGCGCTGGAAGAGACCCAGTACTTC,CASSFRGALEETQYF
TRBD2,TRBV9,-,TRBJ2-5,TGTGCCAGCAGTAAGGAAGTGGGACTAGCGGGGGACGGGACCCAGTACTTC,CASSKEVGLAGDGTQYF
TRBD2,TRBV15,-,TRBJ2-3,TGTGCCACCAGCAGTACTCTAGCGGACACAGATACGCAGTATTTT,CATSSTLADTDTQYF
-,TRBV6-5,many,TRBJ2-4,TGTGCCAGCAGTTACAGCGCAGTACAATCCAAAAACATTCAGTACTTC,CASSYSAVQSKNIQYF
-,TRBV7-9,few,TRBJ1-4,TGTGCCAGCAGCTTAGGTGAACAGGCGGTTGCTCGTGAAAAACTGTTTTTT,CASSLGEQAVAREKLFF
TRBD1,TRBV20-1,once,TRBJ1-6,TGCAGTGCACTTACAGACAGGGATAATTCACCCCTCCACTTT,CSALTDRDNSPLHF
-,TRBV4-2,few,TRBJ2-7,TGTGCCAGCAGCCAAGGCCAGCCGGGACCAATCTACTTC,CASSQGQPGPIYF
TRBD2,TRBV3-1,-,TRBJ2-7,TGTGCCAGCAGCCGAGCCCCCCTAGCGGCAGTTTACGAGCAGTACTTC,CASSRAPLAAVYEQYF
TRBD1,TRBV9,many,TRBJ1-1,TGTGCCAGCAGCGTAGTGGGGGACAGGAGGACTGAAGCTTTCTTT,CASSVVGDRRTEAFF
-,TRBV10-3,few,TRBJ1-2,TGTGCCATCATGAGGTCGGAGGGGAGAACGACTATGCCCTATGGCTACACCTTC,CAIMRSEGRTTMPYGYTF
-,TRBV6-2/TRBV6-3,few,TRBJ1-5,TGTGCCAGCAGGGCACCTAATCAGCCCCAGCATTTT,CASRAPNQPQHF
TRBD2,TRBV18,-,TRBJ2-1,TGTGCCAGCTCACCGGGCGGGAGCCTCAATGAGCAGTTCTTC,CASSPGGSLNEQFF
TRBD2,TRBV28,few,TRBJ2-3,TGTGCCAGCAGGACTAGCGGAATCACAGATACGCAGTATTTT,CASRTSGITDTQYF